A single sample gave rise to the 8 T cell receptor beta chains below, sequenced in a study of a mutant IDH1 vaccine in newly diagnosed glioma. Time point described: baseline, week 1 (first vaccination visit). Treatment indicated: pre-vaccination baseline after standard-of-care therapy. Only in-frame clones appear in the TCRdb table, and some are missing; sequencing was by immunoSEQ multiplex PCR. Here the sample spans under 90,000 clones, more than 65% being singletons. This specimen was PBMCs, taken from a glioma patient treated with radiotherapy, temozolomide or both. The source of these receptors is a man aged 50-60 years with glioma.

V and J are TRBV25-1 and TRBJ2-3; 10 bases line up with TRBD1. Looked up from germline, CDR1 is MGHDK and CDR2 is SYGVNS. V was clipped by 10 bases and J by 0 bases; unmatched bases: 7. The CDR3 is 15 residues long. The CDR3 reads CAIFPGQGSTDTQYF. The CDR3 DNA reads as TGTGCCATCTTTCCGGGACAGGGGAGCACAGATACGCAGTATTTT.

The chain employs TRBV5-1 and TRBJ1-1, with no clear D. Germline lookup yields CDR1 SGHRS and CDR2 YFSETQ. V shed 4 bases and J shed 3 bases, with 10 bases lying between them. This CDR3 has 13 amino acids. The CDR3 region has the DNA TGCGCCAGCAGCCCCCACATGGACACTGAAGCTTTCTTT. Protein sequence: CASSPHMDTEAFF.

V usage is TRBV5-1 and J usage is TRBJ1-2, with D perhaps TRBD1 (6 bases). The length of the CDR3 is 15 residues. Germline lookup yields CDR1 SGHRS and CDR2 YFSETQ. V was cut by 0 bases and J by 8 bases, with 17 bases left in between. The chain's CDR3 is CASSLGDIALEGYTF. In nucleotides, the CDR3 is TGCGCCAGCAGCTTGGGGGACATAGCTTTGGAGGGCTACACCTTC.

This chain joins TRBV9 and TRBJ2-7; 8 nucleotides align to TRBD2. The CDR3 is made up of 15 amino acids. V trimming: 4 bases; J trimming: 2 bases; junction bases outside the gene matches: 8. Per germline, CDR1 SGDLS and CDR2 YYNGEE. The CDR3 DNA reads as TGTGCCAGCAGCCCCCGGGATAGCGGGGCCTACGAGCAGTACTTC. As protein: CASSPRDSGAYEQYF. Complete variable domain (other parts from reference TRBV9 and TRBJ2-7): DSGVTQTPKHLITATGQRVTLRCSPRSGDLSVYWYQQSLDQGLQFLIQYYNGEERAKGNILERFSAQQFPDLHSELNLSSLELGDSALYFCASSPRDSGAYEQYFGPGTRLTVT.

The genes are TRBV9 and TRBJ2-3, with D perhaps matching TRBD2 (6 bases). Deletions cut 0 bases from V and 2 bases from J, with 10 bases between. CDR1 is SGDLS, CDR2 YYNGEE, per germline. This CDR3 region has 15 residues. The chain's CDR3 is CASSVATSHTDTQYF. CDR3 in DNA: TGTGCCAGCAGCGTAGCTACTAGCCACACAGATACGCAGTATTTT.

CDR3 in amino acids: CASSYSDLGNEKLFF. The CDR3 region has the DNA TGTGCCAGCAGTTACTCCGACCTTGGGAATGAAAAACTGTTTTTT. The genes are TRBV6-5 and TRBJ1-4; D is ambiguous. The length of the CDR3 is 15 residues. V was clipped by 0 bases and J by 5 bases, with 10 bases between them. Germline V lookup: CDR1 MNHEY, CDR2 SVGAGI.

The rearrangement uses TRBV6-6 and TRBJ1-1; D ambiguous. CDR1 is MNHNY and CDR2 is SVGAGI in the germline V gene (reference sequence). This CDR3 region has 10 residues. V was clipped by 6 bases and J by 8 bases, with 7 bases between them. The CDR3, as DNA: TGTGCCAGCAGCAACAAAGAAGCTTTCTTT. Protein: CASSNKEAFF.

The V call is TRBV6-1, the J call TRBJ1-1; D unresolved. This CDR3 contains 11 residues. Germline V CDR1 and CDR2: MNHNS, SASEGT. Trimming shortened V by 7 bases and J by 0 bases, and 3 bases separated the two germline ends. CDR3 residues: CASNLNTEAFF. Here the CDR3 DNA reads TGTGCCAGCAACCTGAACACTGAAGCTTTCTTT.